This record covers a single T cell receptor (beta chain). Its specificity is not known. This CDR3 is also generated by other DNA sequences in the sample. Extraction of RNA preceded its reverse transcription into cDNA, which served as the sequencing template. TCRdb's copy holds only in-frame clones and misses some; the assay was immunoSEQ multiplex PCR. The sample lists 150,000 to 200,000 clones; about three fifths were seen once. The CDR3 is 13 residues long. V lost 1 base to trimming and J lost 0 bases, with 5 bases between them. Germline values: CDR1 SGHRS, CDR2 YFSETQ. The sample is drawn from a study of CD8+ T cells in alopecia areata. Findings of the study overall: Many expanded lesional clones persisted in scalp and blood during tofacitinib treatment.

This sample's treatment: oral pan-JAK inhibitor, 5-10 mg twice daily. Collection of lesional scalp punch biopsies and peripheral blood was performed in alopecia areata patients. The origin of this receptor is a human donor with alopecia areata. Source: CD8+ T cells sorted from blood, taken at week 24, from a patient treated with tofacitinib. V and J are TRBV5-1 and TRBJ2-7; unclear D gene. As DNA, the CDR3 is TGCGCCAGCAGCTTGCTCGACTCCTACGAGCAGTACTTC. Amino acids: CASSLLDSYEQYF.